Sequencing of this T cell receptor (beta chain) was carried out in a study of shared clonotypes between healthy human individuals. Findings and limits, study-wide: Generation probability values for non-shared clonotypes were lower than those for clonotypes shared by all four donors. Sequencing depth was expected to influence donor clonotype sharing. Blood was the only sampled material, and tissue repertoires likely differ. In the sorted subsets, rarefaction showed sequencing was incomplete despite large depth.

Worth noting for this clone: Its antigen is unidentified.

The naive CD8 subset, CD45RO-negative cells positively selected for CCR7, excluded terminally differentiated effector memory CD45RA+ cells. Sequencing was performed with immunoSEQ multiplex PCR; in TCRdb, only in-frame clones are kept and a portion is missing. The sample includes 1.5 million to 2.5 million clones, roughly 94% of them seen just once. Sequencing was performed on naive CD8+ T cells sorted from blood. The TCR sequence derives from a man aged 18 to 29 in good health.

The CDR3 sequence: CASSRGTGFYEQYF. CDR3 nucleotide sequence: TGTGCCAGCAGTCGAGGGACCGGTTTCTACGAGCAGTACTTC. This sequence joins TRBV6-6 and TRBJ2-7, with D perhaps TRBD1 or TRBD2 (5 bases each). The V and J ends lost 5 bases and 3 bases respectively, with 14 bases between them. The CDR3 sequence is 14 residues long. Germline-derived CDR1 and CDR2 are MNHNY and SVGAGI (reference sequence).